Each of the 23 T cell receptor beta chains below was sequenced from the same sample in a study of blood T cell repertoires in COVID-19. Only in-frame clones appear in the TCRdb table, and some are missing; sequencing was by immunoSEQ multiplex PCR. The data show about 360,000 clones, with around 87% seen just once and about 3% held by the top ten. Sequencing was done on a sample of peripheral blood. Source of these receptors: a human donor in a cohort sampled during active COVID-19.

In DNA, the CDR3 is TGTGCCAGCAGCGGTCGAATAGCGGGAGGTAACACCGGGGAGCTGTTTTTT. Translating gives CASSGRIAGGNTGELFF. The chain couples TRBV9 to TRBJ2-2; 10 nucleotides match TRBD2. This CDR3 contains 17 residues. Trimming at V came to 3 bases and at J to 2 bases, leaving 7 bases not matched to a gene. Germline lookup yields CDR1 SGDLS and CDR2 YYNGEE.

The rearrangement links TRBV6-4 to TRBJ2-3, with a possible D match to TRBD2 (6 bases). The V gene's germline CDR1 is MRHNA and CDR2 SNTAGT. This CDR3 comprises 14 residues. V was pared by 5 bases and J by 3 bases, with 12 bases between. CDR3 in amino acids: CASSRDSETDTQYF. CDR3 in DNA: TGTGCCAGCAGTCGGGACTCCGAGACAGATACGCAGTATTTT.

The CDR3 DNA is TGTGCCAGCAGTGTTTGGGACTCAATAACGGAGACCCAGTACTTC. It yields the protein CASSVWDSITETQYF. The V call is TRBV2, the J call TRBJ2-5, with D possibly matching TRBD2 (6 bases). CDR1 and CDR2 from the germline V gene are SNHLY and FYNNEI. Trimming left V 4 bases short and J 5 bases short, with 17 bases between. The CDR3 is made up of 15 amino acids.

CDR3 loop: CASSYRWYTDTQYF. DNA of the CDR3: TGTGCCAGTAGTTACAGATGGTACACAGATACGCAGTATTTT. The chain employs TRBV19 and TRBJ2-3; D is undetermined. The CDR3 runs to 14 residues. V lost 5 bases to trimming and J lost 2 bases, with 11 bases between them. CDR1 is LNHDA, CDR2 SQIVND, per germline (reference sequence).

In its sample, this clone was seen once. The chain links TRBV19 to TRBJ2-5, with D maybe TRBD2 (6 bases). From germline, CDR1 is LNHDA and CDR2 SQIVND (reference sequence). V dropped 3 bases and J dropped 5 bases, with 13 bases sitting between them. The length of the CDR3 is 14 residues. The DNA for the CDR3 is TGTGCCAGTAGTATGGCGGGGCTCCGGGAGACCCAGTACTTC. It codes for CASSMAGLRETQYF.

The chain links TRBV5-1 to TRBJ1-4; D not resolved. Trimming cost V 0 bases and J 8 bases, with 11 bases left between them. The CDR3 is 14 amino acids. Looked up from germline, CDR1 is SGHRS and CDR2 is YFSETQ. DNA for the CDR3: TGCGCCAGCAGCTTGGACAACTGGGAGGAAAAACTGTTTTTT. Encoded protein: CASSLDNWEEKLFF.

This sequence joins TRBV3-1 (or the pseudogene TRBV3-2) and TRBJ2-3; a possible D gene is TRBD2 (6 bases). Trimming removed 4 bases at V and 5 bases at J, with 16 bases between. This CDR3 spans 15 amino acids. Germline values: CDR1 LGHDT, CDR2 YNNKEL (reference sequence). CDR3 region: CASSPVLAKGDTQYF. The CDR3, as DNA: TGTGCCAGCAGCCCCGTTCTAGCGAAGGGAGATACGCAGTATTTT.

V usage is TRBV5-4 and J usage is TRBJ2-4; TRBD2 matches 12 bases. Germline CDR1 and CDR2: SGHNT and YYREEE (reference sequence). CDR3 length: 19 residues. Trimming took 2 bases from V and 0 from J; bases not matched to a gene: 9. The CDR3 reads CASSFRPSGREGAKNIQYF. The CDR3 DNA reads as TGTGCCAGCAGCTTTCGCCCTAGCGGGAGGGAGGGAGCCAAAAACATTCAGTACTTC.

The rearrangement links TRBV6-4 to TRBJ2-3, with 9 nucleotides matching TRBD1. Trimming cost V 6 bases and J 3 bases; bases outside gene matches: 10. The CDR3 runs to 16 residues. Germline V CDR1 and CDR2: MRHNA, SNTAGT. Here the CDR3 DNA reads TGTGCCAGCAGCCTCTTTGGGGGACAGGGTACAGATACGCAGTATTTT. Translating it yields CASSLFGGQGTDTQYF.

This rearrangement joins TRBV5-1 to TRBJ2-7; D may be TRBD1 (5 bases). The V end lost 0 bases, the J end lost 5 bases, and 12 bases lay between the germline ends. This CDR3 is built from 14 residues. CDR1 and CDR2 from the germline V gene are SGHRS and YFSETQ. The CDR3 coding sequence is TGCGCCAGCAGCTTGGTTCAGGGCTTTGACGAGCAGTACTTC. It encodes CASSLVQGFDEQYF. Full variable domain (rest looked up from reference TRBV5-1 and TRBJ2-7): KAGVTQTPRYLIKTRGQQVTLSCSPISGHRSVSWYQQTPGQGLQFLFEYFSETQRNKGNFPGRFSGRQFSNSRSEMNVSTLELGDSALYLCASSLVQGFDEQYFGPGTRLTVT.

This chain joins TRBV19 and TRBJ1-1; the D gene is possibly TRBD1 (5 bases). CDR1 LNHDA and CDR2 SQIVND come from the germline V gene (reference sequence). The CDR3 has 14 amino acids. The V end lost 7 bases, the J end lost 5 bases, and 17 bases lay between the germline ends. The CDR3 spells CASNMPGRETEAFF. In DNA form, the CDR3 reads TGTGCCAGTAACATGCCAGGGCGAGAAACTGAAGCTTTCTTT.

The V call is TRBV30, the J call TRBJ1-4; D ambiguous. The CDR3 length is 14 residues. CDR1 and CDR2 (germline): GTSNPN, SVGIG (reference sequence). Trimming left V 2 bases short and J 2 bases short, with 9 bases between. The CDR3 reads CAWSKTGTNEKLFF. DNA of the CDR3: TGTGCCTGGAGTAAGACTGGGACTAATGAAAAACTGTTTTTT. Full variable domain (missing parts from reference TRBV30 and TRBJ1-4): SQTIHQWPATLVQPVGSPLSLECTVEGTSNPNLYWYRQAAGRGLQLLFYSVGIGQISSEVPQNLSASRPQDRQFILSSKKLLLSDSGFYLCAWSKTGTNEKLFFGSGTQLSVL.

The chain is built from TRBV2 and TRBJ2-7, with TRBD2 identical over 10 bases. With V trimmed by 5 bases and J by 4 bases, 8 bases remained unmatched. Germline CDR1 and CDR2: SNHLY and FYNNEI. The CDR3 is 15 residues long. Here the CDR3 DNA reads TGTGCCAGCAGTCCGAGCGGGGGGGGAAATTACGAGCAGTACTTC. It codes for CASSPSGGGNYEQYF.

The CDR3 loop is CASSKTGQSPEQFF. In DNA, the CDR3 is TGTGCCAGCAGCAAAACGGGACAGAGTCCCGAGCAGTTCTTC. V gene TRBV9 combines with J gene TRBJ2-1, with TRBD1 identical over 7 bases. From germline, CDR1 is SGDLS and CDR2 YYNGEE. Trimming removed 4 bases from V and 10 bases from J; junction bases left unmatched: 11. CDR3 length: 14 amino acids. The full variable domain, its missing parts supplied by reference TRBV9 and TRBJ2-1, is DSGVTQTPKHLITATGQRVTLRCSPRSGDLSVYWYQQSLDQGLQFLIQYYNGEERAKGNILERFSAQQFPDLHSELNLSSLELGDSALYFCASSKTGQSPEQFFGPGTRLTVL.

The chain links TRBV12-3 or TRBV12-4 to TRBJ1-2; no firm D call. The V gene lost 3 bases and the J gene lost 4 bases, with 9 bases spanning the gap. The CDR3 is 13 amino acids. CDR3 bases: TGTGCCAGCAGTTTCTCCAGTACCTATGGCTACACCTTC. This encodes CASSFSSTYGYTF.

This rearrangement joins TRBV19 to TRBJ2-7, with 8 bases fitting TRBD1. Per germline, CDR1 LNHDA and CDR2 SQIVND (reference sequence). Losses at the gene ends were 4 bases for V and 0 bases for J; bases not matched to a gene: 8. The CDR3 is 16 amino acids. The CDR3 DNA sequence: TGTGCCAGTAGTACCCGGCAGGGGGCCCTCTCCTACGAGCAGTACTTC. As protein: CASSTRQGALSYEQYF. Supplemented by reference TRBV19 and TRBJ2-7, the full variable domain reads DGGITQSPKYLFRKEGQNVTLSCEQNLNHDAMYWYRQDPGQGLRLIYYSQIVNDFQKGDIAEGYSVSREKKESFPLTVTSAQKNPTAFYLCASSTRQGALSYEQYFGPGTRLTVT.

CDR3 sequence reads: CASRAGGGRNQPQHF. CDR3 DNA: TGTGCCAGCAGAGCGGGGGGAGGTCGTAATCAGCCCCAGCATTTT. The chain combines TRBV28 with TRBJ1-5; possibly TRBD1 for D (5 bases). The CDR3 is 15 residues long. The germline V and J ends were trimmed by 6 bases and 4 bases, with 16 bases remaining between them. Germline V gene lookup returns CDR1 MDHEN and CDR2 SYDVKM.

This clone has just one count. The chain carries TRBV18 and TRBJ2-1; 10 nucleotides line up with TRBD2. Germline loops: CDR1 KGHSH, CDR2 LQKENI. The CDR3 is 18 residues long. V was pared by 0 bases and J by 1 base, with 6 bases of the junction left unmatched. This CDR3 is CASSPPGVAGGSYNEQFF. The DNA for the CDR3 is TGTGCCAGCTCACCACCGGGGGTAGCGGGAGGATCCTACAATGAGCAGTTCTTC.

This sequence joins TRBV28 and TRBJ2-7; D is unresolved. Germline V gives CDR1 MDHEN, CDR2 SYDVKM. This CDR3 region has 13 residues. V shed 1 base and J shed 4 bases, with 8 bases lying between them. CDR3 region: CASSLSVVYEQYF. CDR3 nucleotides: TGTGCCAGCAGTTTATCGGTGGTGTACGAGCAGTACTTC.

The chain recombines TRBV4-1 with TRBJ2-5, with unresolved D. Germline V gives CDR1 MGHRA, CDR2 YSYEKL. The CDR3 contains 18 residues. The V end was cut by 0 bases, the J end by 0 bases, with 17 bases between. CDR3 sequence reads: CASSQERIAGRYQETQYF. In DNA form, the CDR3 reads TGCGCCAGCAGCCAAGAAAGGATAGCCGGAAGGTACCAAGAGACCCAGTACTTC.

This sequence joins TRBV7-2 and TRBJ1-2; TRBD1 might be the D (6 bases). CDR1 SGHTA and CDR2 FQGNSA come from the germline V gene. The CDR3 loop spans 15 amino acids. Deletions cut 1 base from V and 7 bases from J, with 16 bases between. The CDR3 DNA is TGTGCCAGCAGCTTAGTCACTCCAGGGGCCGGTGGCTACACCTTC. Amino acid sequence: CASSLVTPGAGGYTF.

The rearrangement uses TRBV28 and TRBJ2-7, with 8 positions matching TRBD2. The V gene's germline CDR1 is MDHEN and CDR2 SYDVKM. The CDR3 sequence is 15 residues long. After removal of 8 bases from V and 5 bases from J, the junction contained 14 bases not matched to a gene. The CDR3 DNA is TGTGCCAGCCGCGGGGGGCCGGGGGCTATCCACGAGCAGTACTTC. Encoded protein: CASRGGPGAIHEQYF.

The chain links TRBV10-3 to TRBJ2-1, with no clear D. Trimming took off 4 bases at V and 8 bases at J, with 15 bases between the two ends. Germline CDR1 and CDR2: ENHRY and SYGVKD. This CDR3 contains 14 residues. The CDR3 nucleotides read TGTGCCATCAGTGCGGAAAGTCTCCGGGATGAGCAGTTCTTC. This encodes CAISAESLRDEQFF.